A selection of T cell receptor beta chains follows, all from one sample in a study of blood T cell repertoires in COVID-19. Profiled with immunoSEQ multiplex PCR; TCRdb holds only in-frame clones, not every one. The table lists some 170,000 clones, roughly 86% of them singletons, with about 1.6% in the top ten. Sequencing was performed on peripheral blood. The receptors were gathered from a woman aged 45-65 years with acute or convalescent COVID-19. Each CDR3 is given with its conserved first and last residue. The D gene is left open where the match is weak. Clone size is given for some rows only: seen once, a few or many times, or a class if the clone is expanded.

size,J,D,V,CDR3,DNA
few,TRBJ1-1,-,TRBV18,CASSQQKANTEAFF,TGTGCCAGCTCACAACAGAAGGCAAACACTGAAGCTTTCTTT
-,TRBJ1-2,TRBD1,TRBV18,CASSLRGPGTGDGYTF,TGTGCCAGCTCACTACGTGGACCCGGGACAGGGGACGGCTACACCTTC
-,TRBJ1-6,-,TRBV7-9,CASSSARGIRNSPLHF,TGTGCCAGCAGCTCTGCGCGGGGGATCAGGAATTCACCCCTCCACTTT
-,TRBJ2-7,-,TRBV27,CASSRDNSYEQYF,TGTGCCAGCAGTAGGGACAACTCCTACGAGCAGTACTTC
once,TRBJ2-2,TRBD1,TRBV9,CASSVLQGSGELFF,TGTGCCAGCAGCGTATTACAGGGGTCCGGGGAGCTGTTTTTT
-,TRBJ1-3,-,TRBV9,CASTNSRGNTIYF,TGTGCCAGCACAAATTCGCGCGGAAACACCATATATTTT
-,TRBJ2-1,TRBD1,TRBV9,CASSATGQRSYNEQFF,TGTGCCAGCAGCGCCACGGGACAGCGTTCCTACAATGAGCAGTTCTTC
many,TRBJ1-1,-,TRBV11-3,CASSLGLGNTEAFF,TGTGCCAGCAGCTTAGGACTCGGGAACACTGAAGCTTTCTTT
-,TRBJ1-2,-,TRBV24-1,CATSDFGQGYGYTF,TGTGCCACCAGTGATTTTGGGCAGGGCTATGGCTACACCTTC
-,TRBJ2-5,TRBD1,TRBV30,CAWSSGQGTETQYF,TGTGCCTGGAGCTCCGGACAGGGGACAGAGACCCAGTACTTC
-,TRBJ1-2,-,TRBV13,CASSPTRGIGGYTF,TGTGCCAGCAGCCCTACGCGCGGAATTGGCGGCTACACCTTC
-,TRBJ2-1,-,TRBV4-3,CASSQESQVHNEQFF,TGCGCCAGCAGCCAAGAATCGCAGGTTCACAATGAGCAGTTCTTC
-,TRBJ2-1,TRBD1,TRBV6-2/TRBV6-3,CASSYPPGQGPGFF,TGTGCCAGCAGTTACCCCCCAGGACAGGGGCCGGGGTTCTTC
once,TRBJ2-7,TRBD2,TRBV30,CAWSPGGEQYF,TGTGCCTGGAGTCCCGGGGGGGAGCAGTACTTC
-,TRBJ2-1,TRBD2,TRBV5-4,CASSLSPRGYNNEQFF,TGTGCCAGCAGCCTATCACCGCGGGGGTACAACAATGAGCAGTTCTTC
-,TRBJ1-3,-,TRBV19,CASSIATGGNTIYF,TGTGCTAGTAGTATAGCGACTGGTGGAAACACCATATATTTT
-,TRBJ1-2,-,TRBV11-2,CASSPSGVDYGYTF,TGTGCCAGCAGCCCCTCAGGGGTAGACTATGGCTACACCTTC
-,TRBJ1-3,-,TRBV19,CASSSSPGNTIYF,TGTGCCAGTAGTAGCAGCCCGGGGAACACCATATATTTT
few,TRBJ2-2,TRBD2,TRBV30,CARGAGGSTGELFF,TGTGCCAGAGGGGCGGGAGGCAGCACCGGGGAGCTGTTTTTT
-,TRBJ1-2,-,TRBV6-6,CASSPSRGWDGYTF,TGTGCCAGCAGTCCATCTCGGGGTTGGGATGGCTACACCTTC
-,TRBJ1-2,TRBD1,TRBV5-1,CASSLGQGEGYTF,TGCGCCAGCAGCCTTGGACAGGGGGAAGGCTACACCTTC
-,TRBJ1-2,TRBD1,TRBV10-2,CASRHEMQGASGYTF,TGCGCCAGCAGACATGAAATGCAGGGGGCGAGTGGCTACACCTTC
once,TRBJ1-2,-,TRBV7-9,CASSHIDGYTF,TGTGCCAGCAGCCACATCGATGGCTACACCTTC
-,TRBJ2-3,-,TRBV30,CAFPAERTDTQYF,TGTGCCTTCCCCGCCGAGCGGACAGATACGCAGTATTTT
-,TRBJ2-1,TRBD1,TRBV18,CASSLLDRGDYNEQFF,TGTGCCAGCTCACTTTTGGACAGGGGCGATTACAATGAGCAGTTCTTC
-,TRBJ1-4,TRBD1,TRBV10-3,CAISSGTGNEKLFF,TGTGCCATCAGTTCGGGGACAGGGAATGAAAAACTGTTTTTT
once,TRBJ1-1,-,TRBV11-2,CASSLARYTEAFF,TGTGCCAGCAGCTTAGCCAGGTACACTGAAGCTTTCTTT
-,TRBJ2-3,-,TRBV30,CAWSVGLTDTQYF,TGTGCCTGGAGTGTTGGCCTCACAGATACGCAGTATTTT
-,TRBJ2-1,-,TRBV9,CASSTRGNEQFF,TGTGCCAGCAGCACCCGCGGTAATGAGCAGTTCTTC
-,TRBJ2-3,-,TRBV7-2,CASSLARVTDTQYF,TGTGCCAGCAGCTTAGCACGGGTGACAGATACGCAGTATTTT
-,TRBJ1-2,-,TRBV27,CASSSADYSSNYGYTF,TGTGCCAGCAGTTCGGCAGACTACTCTTCTAACTATGGCTACACCTTC
-,TRBJ2-7,TRBD1,TRBV24-1,CATSGLSGDRVSYEQYF,TGTGCCACCAGTGGCCTTAGTGGCGACAGGGTGTCCTACGAGCAGTACTTC
-,TRBJ1-1,-,TRBV5-1,CASSPSQRGNTEAFF,TGCGCCAGCAGCCCATCTCAAAGGGGGAACACTGAAGCTTTCTTT
-,TRBJ2-1,TRBD2,TRBV30,CAWGDLAGGTNNEQFF,TGTGCCTGGGGAGACTTAGCGGGGGGCACCAACAATGAGCAGTTCTTC
-,TRBJ1-3,TRBD1,TRBV10-3,CAISESTRDRELSGNTIYF,TGTGCCATCAGTGAGTCGACTCGGGACAGGGAGCTCTCTGGAAACACCATATATTTT
-,TRBJ2-7,-,TRBV21-1,CASSRFWAQGNSYEQYF,-
-,TRBJ2-3,TRBD1,TRBV19,CASSSTSGRTGGLRTDTQYF,TGTGCCAGTAGTTCAACCAGTGGCCGGACAGGGGGCCTGAGGACAGATACGCAGTATTTT
-,TRBJ2-7,-,TRBV19,CATRKGGTYEQYF,TGTGCCACCCGGAAGGGGGGGACCTACGAGCAGTACTTC
once,TRBJ1-2,-,TRBV6-5,CASSYSGTMNDGYTF,TGTGCCAGCAGTTACTCGGGGACAATGAACGATGGCTACACCTTC
-,TRBJ2-1,TRBD1,TRBV19,CASSTTSGTGGWEQFF,TGTGCCAGTAGTACGACTTCCGGGACAGGGGGCTGGGAGCAGTTCTTC
-,TRBJ1-4,TRBD1,TRBV5-1,CASSPVPGQNEKLFF,TGCGCCAGCAGCCCTGTACCGGGACAGAATGAAAAACTGTTTTTT
once,TRBJ2-5,TRBD2,TRBV19,CASSILSGGGETQYF,TGTGCCAGTAGTATCTTGTCGGGAGGGGGAGAGACCCAGTACTTC
-,TRBJ1-5,-,TRBV7-6,CASSSGAGNQPQHF,TGTGCCAGCAGCTCAGGGGCGGGCAATCAGCCCCAGCATTTT
-,TRBJ1-3,-,TRBV18,CASSPGGSRNTIYF,TGTGCCAGCTCACCGGGGGGTTCTCGGAACACCATATATTTT
-,TRBJ2-6,-,TRBV7-9,CARGLGRVTGANVLTF,TGTGCCAGGGGACTGGGCAGGGTGACTGGGGCCAACGTCCTGACTTTC
-,TRBJ2-2,TRBD2,TRBV27,CASKLAGVAGELFF,TGTGCCAGCAAACTAGCGGGGGTGGCCGGGGAGCTGTTTTTT
-,TRBJ2-2,TRBD1,TRBV11-2,CASSGRPGDRGLDTGELFF,TGTGCCAGCAGCGGCAGACCGGGGGACAGGGGGCTTGACACCGGGGAGCTGTTTTTT
-,TRBJ1-1,-,TRBV10-3,CAISEFQVGDTEAFF,TGTGCCATCAGTGAGTTTCAGGTGGGAGACACTGAAGCTTTCTTT
few,TRBJ1-1,TRBD1,TRBV4-2,CASSTRGTGGRHTEAFF,TGTGCCAGCAGCACCCGGGGGACAGGGGGAAGGCACACTGAAGCTTTCTTT
-,TRBJ2-3,TRBD2,TRBV7-6,CASSFSGGHTDTQYF,TGTGCCAGCAGCTTTAGCGGGGGGCACACAGATACGCAGTATTTT
-,TRBJ2-7,-,TRBV19,CASSSGTRTYEQYF,TGTGCCAGTAGTTCCGGGACACGGACCTACGAGCAGTACTTC
-,TRBJ2-7,-,TRBV21-1,CASSTPPSGLADTYEQYF,TGTGCCAGCAGCACCCCCCCCTCTGGACTAGCGGATACCTACGAGCAGTACTTC